The present T cell receptor (beta chain) was sequenced within a study of blood T cell repertoires in COVID-19. Study-level information: T cells, B-cell-depleted T cells, or PBMCs provided the cDNA or gDNA that served as material.

This clone appeared once. Authors' methods: How many nucleated cells were present was estimated from reference gene primer amplification. Generated by immunoSEQ multiplex PCR, the TCRdb table keeps only in-frame clones and is missing some. V, J and clone size derive from that table, while D and trimming were established from the DNA sequence. The repertoire consists of some 270,000 clones, with approximately 89% occurring once and the leading ten covering over 8%. CDR1 is SGHDT, CDR2 YYEEEE, per germline. The CDR3 spans 16 residues. Unmatched junction bases numbered 6, after V lost 4 bases and J lost 4 bases.

Sample: peripheral blood. The source of this sequence is a man aged 35 to 55 with active or convalescent COVID-19. The chain carries TRBV5-6 and TRBJ2-7; 15 nucleotides match TRBD2. The DNA of the CDR3 is TGTGCCAGCAGCGCCGGGACTAGCGGGGGGACATACGAGCAGTACTTC. As protein: CASSAGTSGGTYEQYF.